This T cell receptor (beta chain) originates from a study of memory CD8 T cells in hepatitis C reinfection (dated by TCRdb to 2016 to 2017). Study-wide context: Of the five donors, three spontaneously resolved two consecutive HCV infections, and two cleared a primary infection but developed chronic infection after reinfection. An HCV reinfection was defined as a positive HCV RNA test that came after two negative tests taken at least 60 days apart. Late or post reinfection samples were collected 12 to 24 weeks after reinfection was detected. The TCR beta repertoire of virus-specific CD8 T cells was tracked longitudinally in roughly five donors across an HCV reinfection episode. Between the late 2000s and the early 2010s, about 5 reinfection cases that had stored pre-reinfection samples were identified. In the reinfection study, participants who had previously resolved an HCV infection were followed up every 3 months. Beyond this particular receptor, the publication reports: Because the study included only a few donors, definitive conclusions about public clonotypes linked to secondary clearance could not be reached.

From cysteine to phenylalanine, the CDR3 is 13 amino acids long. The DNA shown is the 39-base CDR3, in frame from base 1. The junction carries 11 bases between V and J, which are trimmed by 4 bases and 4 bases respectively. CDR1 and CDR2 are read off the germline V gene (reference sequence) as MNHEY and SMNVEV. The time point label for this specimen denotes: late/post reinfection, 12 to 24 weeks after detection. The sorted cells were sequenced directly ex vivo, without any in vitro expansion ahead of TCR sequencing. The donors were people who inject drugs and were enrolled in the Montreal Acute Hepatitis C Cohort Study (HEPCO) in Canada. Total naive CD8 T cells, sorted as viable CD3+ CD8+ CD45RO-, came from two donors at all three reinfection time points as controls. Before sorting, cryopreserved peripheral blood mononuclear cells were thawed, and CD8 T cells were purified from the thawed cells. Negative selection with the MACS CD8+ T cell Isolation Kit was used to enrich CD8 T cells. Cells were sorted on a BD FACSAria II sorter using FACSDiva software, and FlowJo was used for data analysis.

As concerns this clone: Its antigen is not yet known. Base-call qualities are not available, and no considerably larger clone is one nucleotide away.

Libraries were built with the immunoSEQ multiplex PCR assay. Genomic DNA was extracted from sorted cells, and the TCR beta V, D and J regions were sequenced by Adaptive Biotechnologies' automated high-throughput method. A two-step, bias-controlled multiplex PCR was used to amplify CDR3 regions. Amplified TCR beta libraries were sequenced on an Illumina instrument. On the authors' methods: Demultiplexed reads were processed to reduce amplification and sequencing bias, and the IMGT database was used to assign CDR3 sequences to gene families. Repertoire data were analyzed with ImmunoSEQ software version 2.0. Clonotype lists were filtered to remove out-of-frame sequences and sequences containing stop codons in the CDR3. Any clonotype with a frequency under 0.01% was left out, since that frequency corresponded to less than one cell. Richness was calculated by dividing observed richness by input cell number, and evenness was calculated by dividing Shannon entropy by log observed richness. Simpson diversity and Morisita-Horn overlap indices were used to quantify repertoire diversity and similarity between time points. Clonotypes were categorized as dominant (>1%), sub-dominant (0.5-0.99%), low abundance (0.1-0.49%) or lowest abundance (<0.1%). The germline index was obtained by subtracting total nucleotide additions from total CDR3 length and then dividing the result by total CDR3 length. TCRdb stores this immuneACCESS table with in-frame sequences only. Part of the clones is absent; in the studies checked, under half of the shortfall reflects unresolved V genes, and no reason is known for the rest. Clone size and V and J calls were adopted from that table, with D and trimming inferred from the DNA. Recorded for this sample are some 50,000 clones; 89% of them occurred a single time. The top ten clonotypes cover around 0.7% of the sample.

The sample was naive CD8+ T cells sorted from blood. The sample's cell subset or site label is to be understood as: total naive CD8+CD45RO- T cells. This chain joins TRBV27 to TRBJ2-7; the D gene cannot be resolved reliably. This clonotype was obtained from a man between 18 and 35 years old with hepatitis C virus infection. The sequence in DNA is TGTGCCAGCAGTTCGTTTACACCGTACGAGCAGTACTTC. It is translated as CASSSFTPYEQYF.